These T cell receptor beta chains were read from a single sample in a study of identifying expanded T cells in peripheral blood. Sequencing used immunoSEQ multiplex PCR; TCRdb keeps in-frame clones, though not all of them. This sample has 100,000 to 150,000 clones, with 65% to 90% found just once. The sequenced sample consisted of blood. The receptor source for this set is a person between 18 and 75 years old in good health. The conserved cysteine and the conserved F or W are not part of the CDR3 here. D genes are given only for firm matches. Expanded clones get a size class; other rows say once, few or many, or leave the size out.

cdr3_aa: ASSLSMGAYEQY
d_call: NA
v_call: TRBV7-9
clone_size: once
j_call: TRBJ2-7

cdr3_aa: ASLGGLRQY
d_call: NA
v_call: TRBV27
clone_size: NA
j_call: TRBJ2-3

cdr3_aa: ASSQGALSTGELF
d_call: TRBD1
v_call: TRBV11-2
clone_size: NA
j_call: TRBJ2-2

cdr3_aa: ASSPPGGGGTDTQY
d_call: TRBD2
v_call: TRBV5-1
clone_size: NA
j_call: TRBJ2-3

cdr3_aa: ASSLDLTGEEQF
d_call: TRBD1
v_call: TRBV11-3
clone_size: NA
j_call: TRBJ2-1

cdr3_aa: ASSLLVSTDTQY
d_call: NA
v_call: TRBV5-1
clone_size: NA
j_call: TRBJ2-3

cdr3_aa: ATSQRTASTDTQY
d_call: NA
v_call: TRBV15
clone_size: NA
j_call: TRBJ2-3

cdr3_aa: ASSLQGTESYEQY
d_call: NA
v_call: TRBV7-2
clone_size: once
j_call: TRBJ2-7

cdr3_aa: ASSPGRTYEQY
d_call: NA
v_call: TRBV28
clone_size: NA
j_call: TRBJ2-7

cdr3_aa: ASSLRQNNEKLF
d_call: NA
v_call: TRBV27
clone_size: NA
j_call: TRBJ1-4

cdr3_aa: ASSIGGGSLFTEAF
d_call: NA
v_call: TRBV19
clone_size: NA
j_call: TRBJ1-1

cdr3_aa: ASSLGAGSYEQY
d_call: NA
v_call: TRBV11-3
clone_size: NA
j_call: TRBJ2-7

cdr3_aa: ASSVAPSGGRTF
d_call: TRBD2
v_call: TRBV9
clone_size: NA
j_call: TRBJ2-1

cdr3_aa: ASSQGSNQPQH
d_call: NA
v_call: TRBV2
clone_size: NA
j_call: TRBJ1-5

cdr3_aa: ASSFGVTDTQY
d_call: NA
v_call: TRBV6-4
clone_size: NA
j_call: TRBJ2-3

cdr3_aa: ASNPGTLPGNTIY
d_call: NA
v_call: TRBV6-1
clone_size: NA
j_call: TRBJ1-3

cdr3_aa: ASSSDRTDYGYT
d_call: NA
v_call: TRBV7-8
clone_size: NA
j_call: TRBJ1-2

cdr3_aa: ASSIGTSGSNEQF
d_call: TRBD2
v_call: TRBV19
clone_size: NA
j_call: TRBJ2-1

cdr3_aa: ASRTPGGDTQY
d_call: NA
v_call: TRBV6-5
clone_size: NA
j_call: TRBJ2-3

cdr3_aa: ASSLGGQPQH
d_call: TRBD1
v_call: TRBV6-1
clone_size: few
j_call: TRBJ1-5

cdr3_aa: ASSLPGTGGSGETQY
d_call: TRBD1
v_call: TRBV11-2
clone_size: NA
j_call: TRBJ2-5

cdr3_aa: ASNTGVADTQY
d_call: TRBD1
v_call: TRBV19
clone_size: NA
j_call: TRBJ2-3

cdr3_aa: ASSQRTKAAGETQY
d_call: NA
v_call: TRBV4-1
clone_size: NA
j_call: TRBJ2-5

cdr3_aa: ASSRTTGRPNYGYT
d_call: NA
v_call: TRBV13
clone_size: NA
j_call: TRBJ1-2

cdr3_aa: ASSLRQGWNTEAF
d_call: TRBD1
v_call: TRBV28
clone_size: NA
j_call: TRBJ1-1

cdr3_aa: ASSLQTSRLETQY
d_call: TRBD2
v_call: TRBV11-1
clone_size: NA
j_call: TRBJ2-5